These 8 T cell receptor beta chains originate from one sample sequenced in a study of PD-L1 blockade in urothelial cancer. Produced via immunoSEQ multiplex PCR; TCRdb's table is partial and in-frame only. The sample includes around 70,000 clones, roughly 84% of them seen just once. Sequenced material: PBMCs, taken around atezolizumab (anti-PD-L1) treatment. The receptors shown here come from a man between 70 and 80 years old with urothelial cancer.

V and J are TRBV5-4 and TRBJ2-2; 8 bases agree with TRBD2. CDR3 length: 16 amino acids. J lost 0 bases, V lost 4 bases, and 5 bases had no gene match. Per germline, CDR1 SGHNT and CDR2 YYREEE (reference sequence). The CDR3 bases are TGTGCCAGCAGCCCCCGCGGGAGGCCGAACACCGGGGAGCTGTTTTTT. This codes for CASSPRGRPNTGELFF.

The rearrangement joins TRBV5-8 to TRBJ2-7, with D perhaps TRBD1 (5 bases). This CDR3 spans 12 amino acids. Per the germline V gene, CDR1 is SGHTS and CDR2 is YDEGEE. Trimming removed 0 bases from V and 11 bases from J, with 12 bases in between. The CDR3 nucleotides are TGTGCCAGCAGCTTGGTAGGCAGGGATAAGTACTTC. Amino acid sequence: CASSLVGRDKYF.

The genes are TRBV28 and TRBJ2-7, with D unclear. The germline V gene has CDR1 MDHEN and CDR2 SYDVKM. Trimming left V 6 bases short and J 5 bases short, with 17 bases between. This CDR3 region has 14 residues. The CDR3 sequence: CASSLLLTSHEQYF. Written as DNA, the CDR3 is TGTGCCAGCAGCCTACTGCTTACGTCCCACGAGCAGTACTTC.

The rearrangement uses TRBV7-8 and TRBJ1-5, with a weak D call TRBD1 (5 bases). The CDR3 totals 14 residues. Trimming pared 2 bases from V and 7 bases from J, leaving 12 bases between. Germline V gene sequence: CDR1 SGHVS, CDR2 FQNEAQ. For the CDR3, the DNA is TGTGCCAGCAGCTTATGGGAAAGGGGACAGCCCCAGCATTTT. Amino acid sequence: CASSLWERGQPQHF. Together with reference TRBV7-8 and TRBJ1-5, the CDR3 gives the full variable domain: GAGVSQSPRYKVAKRGQDVALRCDPISGHVSLFWYQQALGQGPEFLTYFQNEAQLDKSGLPSDRFFAERPEGSVSTLKIQRTQQEDSAVYLCASSLWERGQPQHFGDGTRLSIL.

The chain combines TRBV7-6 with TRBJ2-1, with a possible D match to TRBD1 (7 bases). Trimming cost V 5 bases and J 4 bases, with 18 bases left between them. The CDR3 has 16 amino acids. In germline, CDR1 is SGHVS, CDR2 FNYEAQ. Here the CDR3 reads CASSQGGVGAYNEQFF. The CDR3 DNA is TGTGCCAGCAGCCAGGGGGGCGTGGGGGCTTACAATGAGCAGTTCTTC.

DNA for the CDR3: TGTGCCAGCACCTCCCGTTCAGGGGTTCCCTCTGGGGCCAACGTCCTGACTTTC. Protein product: CASTSRSGVPSGANVLTF. The chain uses TRBV5-8 and TRBJ2-6, with D possibly matching TRBD1 (6 bases). This CDR3 has 18 residues. The V and J ends lost 6 bases and 0 bases respectively, with 19 bases between them. Germline CDR1 is SGHTS and CDR2 is YDEGEE. Combining the CDR3 with reference TRBV5-8 and TRBJ2-6 gives the whole variable domain EAGVTQSPTHLIKTRGQQATLRCSPISGHTSVYWYQQALGLGLQFLLWYDEGEERNRGNFPPRFSGRQFPNYSSELNVNALELEDSALYLCASTSRSGVPSGANVLTFGAGSRLTVL.

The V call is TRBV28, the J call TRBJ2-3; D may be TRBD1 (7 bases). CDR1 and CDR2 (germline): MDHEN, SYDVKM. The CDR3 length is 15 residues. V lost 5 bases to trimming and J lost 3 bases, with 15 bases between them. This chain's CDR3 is CASSPLTGRTDTQYF. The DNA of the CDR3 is TGTGCCAGCAGTCCGCTGACAGGGAGGACAGATACGCAGTATTTT.

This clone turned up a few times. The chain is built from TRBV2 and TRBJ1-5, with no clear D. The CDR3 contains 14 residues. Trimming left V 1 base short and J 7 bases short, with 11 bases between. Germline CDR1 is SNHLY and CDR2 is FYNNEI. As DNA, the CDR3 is TGTGCCAGCAGTGAAGTCGCAGGCGAACAGCCCCAGCATTTT. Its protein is CASSEVAGEQPQHF.